This T cell receptor (beta chain) was retrieved from a study of T cells in Graves' hyperthyroidism and ophthalmopathy. Whole-study results and caveats: Blood shared most expanded thyroid clonotypes above 0.001.

This clonotype turned up a few times. Its antigen remains unknown. What was amplified from RNA transcripts were TCR beta CDR3 regions. HTBI primers were used for first-round RT-PCR of the TCR CDR3. Each CDR3 protein is one row after TCRdb ran MiXCR on the multiplex PCR reads. The sample yields under 450,000 distinct CDR3 sequences, roughly 13% seen once. The V gene's germline CDR1 is SGHRS and CDR2 YFSETQ. The length of the CDR3 is 13 residues. With 5 bases clipped from V and 5 bases from J, the junction kept 2 bases outside the gene matches. For the diagnoses, clinical symptoms, serum thyroxine and TRAb, thyroid ultrasound and orbital computed tomography were used.

The sample consisted of blood. This TCR was recovered from a man aged 25 to 40 with Graves' hyperthyroidism that later progressed to Graves' ophthalmopathy. The chain has TRBV5-1 and TRBJ1-4; TRBD1 aligns across 8 bases. The CDR3 region is CASRGQENEKLFF. The CDR3 DNA is TGCGCCAGCAGGGGACAGGAGAATGAAAAACTGTTTTTT.